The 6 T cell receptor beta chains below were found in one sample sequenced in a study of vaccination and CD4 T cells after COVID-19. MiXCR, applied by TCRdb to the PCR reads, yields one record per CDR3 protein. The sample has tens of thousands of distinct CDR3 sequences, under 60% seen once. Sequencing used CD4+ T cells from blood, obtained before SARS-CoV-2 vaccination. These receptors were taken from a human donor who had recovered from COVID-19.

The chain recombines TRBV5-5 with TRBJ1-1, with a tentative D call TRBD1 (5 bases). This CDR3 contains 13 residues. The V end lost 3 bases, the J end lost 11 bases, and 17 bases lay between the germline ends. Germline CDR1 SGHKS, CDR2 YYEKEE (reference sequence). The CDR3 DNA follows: TGTGCCAGCAGCTCAAGGGGAGCGGACGGGGCTTTCTTT. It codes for CASSSRGADGAFF.

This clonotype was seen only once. CDR3 protein: CASSRGFLGDEQYF. CDR3 sequence (DNA): TGTGCCAGCAGTAGGGGTTTTCTGGGGGACGAGCAGTACTTC. The V gene is TRBV6-1, the J gene TRBJ2-7; D may be TRBD1 or TRBD2 (5 bases each). Looked up from germline, CDR1 is MNHNS and CDR2 is SASEGT. V lost 5 bases to trimming and J lost 5 bases, with 16 bases between them. CDR3 length equals 14 residues.

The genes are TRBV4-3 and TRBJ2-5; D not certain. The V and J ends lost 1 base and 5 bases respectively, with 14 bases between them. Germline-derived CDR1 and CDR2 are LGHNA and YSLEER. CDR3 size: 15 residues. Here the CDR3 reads CASSQGQDRWETQYF. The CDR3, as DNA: TGCGCCAGCAGCCAAGGGCAGGACCGGTGGGAGACCCAGTACTTC.

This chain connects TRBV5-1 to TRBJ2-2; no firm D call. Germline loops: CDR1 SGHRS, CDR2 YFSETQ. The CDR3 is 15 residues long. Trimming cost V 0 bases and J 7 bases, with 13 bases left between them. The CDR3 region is CASSLGLGRGGELFF. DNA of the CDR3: TGCGCCAGCAGCTTGGGACTGGGTCGTGGCGGGGAGCTGTTTTTT.

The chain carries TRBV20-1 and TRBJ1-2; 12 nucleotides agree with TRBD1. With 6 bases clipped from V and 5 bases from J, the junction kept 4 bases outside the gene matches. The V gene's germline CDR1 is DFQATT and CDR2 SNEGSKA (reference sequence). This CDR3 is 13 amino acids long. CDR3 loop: CSAQGQGAYGYTF. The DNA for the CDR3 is TGCAGTGCCCAGGGACAGGGGGCTTATGGCTACACCTTC.

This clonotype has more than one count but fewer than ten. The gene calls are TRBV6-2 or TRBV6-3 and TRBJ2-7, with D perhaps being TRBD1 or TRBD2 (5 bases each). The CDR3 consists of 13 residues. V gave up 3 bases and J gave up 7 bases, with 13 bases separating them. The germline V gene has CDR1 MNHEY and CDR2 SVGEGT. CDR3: CASSYWGMREQYF. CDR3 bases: TGTGCCAGCAGTTATTGGGGGATGAGGGAGCAGTACTTC.